The 25 T cell receptor beta chains presented below share a single source sample, sequenced in a study of shared clonotypes between healthy human individuals. The assay was immunoSEQ multiplex PCR, and TCRdb's table has in-frame clones only and misses some. Of roughly 500,000 clones in the sample, 90% to 96% were seen once. Sequenced sample: naive CD4+ T cells sorted from blood. Specified subset: CD45RA+ positively selected. The source is a woman aged 25 to 45 in good health.

V and J are TRBV2 and TRBJ1-5, with unresolved D. CDR3 length: 13 amino acids. V was cut by 6 bases and J by 1 base, with 7 bases left in between. The germline CDR1 and CDR2 sequences are SNHLY and FYNNEI. The CDR3 DNA reads as TGTGCCAGCAGCGCAGAGAGCAATCAGCCCCAGCATTTT. This translates into CASSAESNQPQHF.

The CDR3 spells CASSSPGQGSHEQYF. In nucleotides, the CDR3 is TGTGCCAGCAGCTCTCCGGGACAGGGGTCCCACGAGCAGTACTTC. The V and J genes are TRBV6-5 and TRBJ2-7; 10 positions match TRBD1. The CDR3 length is 15 residues. V was clipped by 6 bases and J by 5 bases; unmatched bases: 10. Germline V gene sequence: CDR1 MNHEY, CDR2 SVGAGI.

The V gene is TRBV5-1, the J gene TRBJ1-1; unclear D gene. Germline values: CDR1 SGHRS, CDR2 YFSETQ. Trimming stripped 0 bases from V and 1 base from J, with 10 bases between. There are 15 residues in the CDR3. The CDR3 region is CASSLGPEENTEAFF. The CDR3 coding sequence is TGCGCCAGCAGCTTGGGGCCAGAGGAGAACACTGAAGCTTTCTTT.

V usage is TRBV11-2 and J usage is TRBJ2-2; D is possibly TRBD2 (7 bases). CDR3 length: 16 residues. V was shortened by 5 bases and J by 1 base, with 14 bases between the two germline ends. The germline V gene encodes CDR1 SGHAT and CDR2 FQNNGV. The CDR3: CASSHRGGVNTGELFF. CDR3 DNA sequence: TGTGCCAGCAGCCATAGGGGGGGTGTGAACACCGGGGAGCTGTTTTTT.

The J gene is TRBJ2-1, the V gene TRBV7-9, with D possibly TRBD1 on 5 matching bases. From germline, CDR1 is SEHNR and CDR2 FQNEAQ (reference sequence). V was cut by 2 bases and J by 1 base, with 15 bases left in between. The CDR3 extends over 17 amino acids. CDR3: CASSLRKTVSSYNEQFF. The CDR3 DNA follows: TGTGCCAGCAGCTTAAGGAAGACAGTGAGTTCCTACAATGAGCAGTTCTTC.

V usage is TRBV19 and J usage is TRBJ2-1, with 9 positions matching TRBD2. This CDR3 region has 16 residues. V lost 5 bases to trimming and J lost 4 bases; unmatched junction nucleotides: 9. Germline V CDR1 and CDR2: LNHDA, SQIVND (reference sequence). The CDR3 loop reads CASSWVRTSAYNEQFF. The CDR3 DNA is TGTGCCAGTAGTTGGGTACGGACTAGCGCGTACAATGAGCAGTTCTTC. The variable domain in full, completed from reference TRBV19 and TRBJ2-1, reads DGGITQSPKYLFRKEGQNVTLSCEQNLNHDAMYWYRQDPGQGLRLIYYSQIVNDFQKGDIAEGYSVSREKKESFPLTVTSAQKNPTAFYLCASSWVRTSAYNEQFFGPGTRLTVL.

The chain employs TRBV7-9 and TRBJ2-1; D assignment may be TRBD1 or TRBD2 (5 bases each). The CDR3 consists of 14 residues. Germline V gene lookup returns CDR1 SEHNR and CDR2 FQNEAQ (reference sequence). V was trimmed by 3 bases and J by 4 bases, leaving 10 bases between them. The CDR3 DNA reads TGTGCCAGCAGCTTCTCGAGGGGATACAATGAGCAGTTCTTC. As protein: CASSFSRGYNEQFF.

This clone was detected only once. V gene TRBV5-1 combines with J gene TRBJ2-1, with TRBD2 identical over 10 bases. Trimming at V came to 4 bases and at J to 4 bases, leaving 5 bases not matched to a gene. Germline values: CDR1 SGHRS, CDR2 YFSETQ. The CDR3 totals 15 residues. The CDR3 loop is CASSPLAGHYNEQFF. The CDR3 DNA reads as TGCGCCAGCAGCCCACTAGCGGGGCATTACAATGAGCAGTTCTTC.

This rearrangement joins TRBV5-8 to TRBJ2-1, with a weak D call TRBD2 (5 bases). Trimming left V 2 bases short and J 3 bases short, with 12 bases between. This CDR3 contains 15 residues. The germline CDR1 and CDR2 sequences are SGHTS and YDEGEE. The CDR3 DNA sequence: TGTGCCAGCAGCTTCTACGGGAAACACTACAATGAGCAGTTCTTC. Protein: CASSFYGKHYNEQFF.

V is TRBV11-3 and J is TRBJ1-3; D uncertain. CDR1 and CDR2 from the germline V gene are SGHNT and YENEEA. Deletions cut 5 bases from V and 0 bases from J, with 14 bases between. CDR3 length: 16 residues. The CDR3 sequence is CASSKVVRLSGNTIYF. The DNA for the CDR3 is TGTGCCAGCAGCAAGGTGGTGCGGCTCTCTGGAAACACCATATATTTT.

The chain uses TRBV28 and TRBJ2-1, with TRBD1 matching 7 bases. CDR1 MDHEN and CDR2 SYDVKM come from the germline V gene. With 7 bases clipped from V and 5 bases from J, the junction kept 11 bases outside the gene matches. This CDR3 contains 15 residues. The CDR3 DNA reads TGTGCCAGCAATCAACCGGGACAGAATCACAATGAGCAGTTCTTC. Protein product: CASNQPGQNHNEQFF.

V is TRBV6-6 and J is TRBJ1-1; no reliable D call. Germline V gives CDR1 MNHNY, CDR2 SVGAGI (reference sequence). Trimming shortened V by 0 bases and J by 3 bases, and 2 bases separated the two germline ends. The CDR3 extends over 12 amino acids. The CDR3 sequence: CASSYSDTEAFF. CDR3 nucleotide sequence: TGTGCCAGCAGTTACTCCGACACTGAAGCTTTCTTT.

The rearrangement links TRBV5-1 to TRBJ2-2; the match to TRBD2 covers 8 bases. The germline V gene has CDR1 SGHRS and CDR2 YFSETQ. J was trimmed by 5 bases and V by 2 bases; bases with no gene match: 14. This CDR3 contains 18 residues. Here the CDR3 reads CASSFSPHSGTATGELFF. The DNA for the CDR3 is TGCGCCAGCAGCTTTTCTCCCCATAGCGGGACTGCGACCGGGGAGCTGTTTTTT.

V is TRBV6-6 and J is TRBJ2-7; the D is unclear. Germline CDR1 is MNHNY and CDR2 is SVGAGI (reference sequence). The V end lost 0 bases, the J end lost 3 bases, and 6 bases lay between the germline ends. CDR3 length: 13 amino acids. The CDR3, as DNA: TGTGCCAGCAGTTACTCGCAGGACTACGAGCAGTACTTC. It is translated as CASSYSQDYEQYF.

V gene TRBV7-9 combines with J gene TRBJ2-1; D is unclear. Trimming stripped 4 bases from V and 4 bases from J, with 11 bases between. CDR1 is SEHNR and CDR2 is FQNEAQ in the germline V gene (reference sequence). The CDR3 length is 14 residues. The CDR3 reads CASSSDVRYNEQFF. The CDR3 DNA follows: TGTGCCAGCAGCTCGGACGTCAGATACAATGAGCAGTTCTTC.

The chain is built from TRBV21-1 and TRBJ1-1. TRBV21-1 is marked as a pseudogene. The CDR3 covers 15 residues. Here the CDR3 DNA reads TGTGCCAGCAGGAGGATGTACACAATTCGCACTGAAGCTTTCTTT. As protein: CASRRMYTIRTEAFF.

This clone has a single count. V is TRBV10-3 and J is TRBJ2-3; D gene unclear. Germline values: CDR1 ENHRY, CDR2 SYGVKD. V was shortened by 5 bases and J by 0 bases, with 15 bases between the two germline ends. The CDR3 is 16 residues long. The CDR3 DNA follows: TGTGCCATCAGTCCCTCGACGGCCGGTAGCACAGATACGCAGTATTTT. Amino acid sequence: CAISPSTAGSTDTQYF.

The chain combines TRBV7-3 with TRBJ2-2; D might be TRBD2 (7 bases). The V end was cut by 5 bases, the J end by 4 bases, with 23 bases between. The CDR3 covers 18 residues. CDR1 and CDR2 (germline): SGHTA, FQGTGA. CDR3 bases: TGTGCCAGCAGCCTTATGGGGGGCGTGACTAGCCTCACCGGGGAGCTGTTTTTT. Translated, it gives CASSLMGGVTSLTGELFF.

CDR3 sequence (DNA): TGTGCCGCTCGGGCGGGAGGAAACACCGGGGAGCTGTTTTTT. Residues: CAARAGGNTGELFF. This chain connects TRBV6-1 to TRBJ2-2, with 8 bases aligning to TRBD2. The CDR3 length is 14 residues. The ends lost 11 bases at V and 2 bases at J; junction bases unmatched: 7. The V gene's germline CDR1 is MNHNS and CDR2 SASEGT.

The gene calls are TRBV19 and TRBJ1-3, with D unresolved. Germline V gene sequence: CDR1 LNHDA, CDR2 SQIVND (reference sequence). There are 14 residues in the CDR3. Trimming pared 7 bases from V and 0 bases from J, leaving 10 bases between. For the CDR3, the DNA is TGTGCCAGTACCAACGGTGGCTCTGGAAACACCATATATTTT. Translation: CASTNGGSGNTIYF.

The V gene is TRBV28, the J gene TRBJ1-4; D is possibly TRBD1 (6 bases). This CDR3 contains 14 residues. Germline lookup yields CDR1 MDHEN and CDR2 SYDVKM. V lost 4 bases and J 6 bases, leaving 12 bases between the germline ends. CDR3 sequence reads: CASSSRGSDEKLFF. The CDR3, as DNA: TGTGCCAGCAGTTCTAGGGGGTCCGATGAAAAACTGTTTTTT. The full variable domain, rest sourced from reference TRBV28 and TRBJ1-4, is DVKVTQSSRYLVKRTGEKVFLECVQDMDHENMFWYRQDPGLGLRLIYFSYDVKMKEKGDIPEGYSVSREKKERFSLILESASTNQTSMYLCASSSRGSDEKLFFGSGTQLSVL.

The chain has TRBV29-1 and TRBJ2-7, with a tentative D call TRBD1 (5 bases). This CDR3 is built from 12 residues. V lost 4 bases to trimming and J lost 1 base, with 8 bases between them. The germline V gene has CDR1 SQVTM and CDR2 ANQGSEA. The CDR3 loop reads CSVAPGSYEQYF. The CDR3 DNA reads TGCAGCGTTGCGCCAGGGTCCTACGAGCAGTACTTC.

The genes are TRBV28 and TRBJ2-7; TRBD1 is a possible D gene (6 bases). V gave up 4 bases and J gave up 6 bases, with 10 bases separating them. There are 12 residues in the CDR3. Germline lookup yields CDR1 MDHEN and CDR2 SYDVKM. CDR3 bases: TGTGCCAGCAGTTGGGGGCCCCGCGAGCAGTACTTC. Protein: CASSWGPREQYF.

V is TRBV15 and J is TRBJ2-7, with D perhaps TRBD1 (6 bases). The CDR3 is made up of 12 amino acids. V lost 10 bases and J lost 3, with 13 bases in between. The germline V gene encodes CDR1 LNHNV and CDR2 YYDKDF (reference sequence). The CDR3: CASTGLIYEQYF. The CDR3 bases are TGTGCCAGCACAGGGTTAATCTACGAGCAGTACTTC.

The V gene is TRBV7-2, the J gene TRBJ2-7; D ambiguous. V lost 5 bases and J lost 0, with 11 bases in between. Germline CDR1 SGHTA, CDR2 FQGNSA. CDR3 size: 14 residues. This CDR3 reads CASSPVANSYEQYF. The CDR3 DNA reads TGTGCCAGCAGCCCCGTTGCCAACTCCTACGAGCAGTACTTC. Supplemented by reference TRBV7-2 and TRBJ2-7, the full variable domain reads GAGVSQSPSNKVTEKGKDVELRCDPISGHTALYWYRQSLGQGLEFLIYFQGNSAPDKSGLPSDRFSAERTGGSVSTLTIQRTQQEDSAVYLCASSPVANSYEQYFGPGTRLTVT.